Below are 7 T cell receptor beta chains sequenced from a single sample in a study of tumor-infiltrating lymphocytes in localized non-small cell lung cancer. Profiled with immunoSEQ multiplex PCR; TCRdb holds only in-frame clones, not every one. The repertoire holds 13,000 to 15,000 clones, with about four fifths as singletons. Sequencing input: lung tumor tissue. The receptors originated from a human donor with non-small cell lung cancer.

The chain recombines TRBV28 with TRBJ2-2; no clear D. Trimming cost V 3 bases and J 1 base, with 6 bases left between them. The germline V gene has CDR1 MDHEN and CDR2 SYDVKM. The CDR3 is 14 residues long. This chain's CDR3 is CASSLFRNTGELFF. The CDR3 bases are TGTGCCAGCAGTTTGTTTCGGAACACCGGGGAGCTGTTTTTT.

J is TRBJ2-3 and V is TRBV7-2; 7 bases are a match to TRBD2. This CDR3 has 14 amino acids. From germline, CDR1 is SGHTA and CDR2 FQGNSA. Unmatched junction bases numbered 1, after V lost 3 bases and J lost 1 base. CDR3 sequence (DNA): TGTGCCAGCAGCTTTGCGGGAGGCACAGATACGCAGTATTTT. It codes for CASSFAGGTDTQYF.

The rearrangement links TRBV13 to TRBJ2-5; D is uncertain. Matching the DNA end better, TRBJ2-7 makes the J call doubtful. The V gene's germline CDR1 is PRHDT and CDR2 FYEKMQ (reference sequence). The CDR3 has 14 residues. This CDR3 is CASSLGDESYEQYF. As DNA, the CDR3 is TGTGCCAGCAGCTTAGGGGATGAGTCCTACGAGCAGTACTTC.

This chain links TRBV11-2 with TRBJ2-7; possibly TRBD1 for D (6 bases). V lost 5 bases and J 4 bases, leaving 12 bases between the germline ends. The germline CDR1 and CDR2 sequences are SGHAT and FQNNGV. The CDR3 contains 13 residues. The CDR3 reads CASSRDTQYEQYF. The CDR3 nucleotides read TGTGCCAGCAGCCGGGACACACAATACGAGCAGTACTTC.

The rearrangement uses TRBV15 and TRBJ2-5, with TRBD1 matching over 7 bases. V lost 8 bases to trimming and J lost 2 bases; unmatched junction nucleotides: 5. Germline-derived CDR1 and CDR2 are LNHNV and YYDKDF (reference sequence). The length of the CDR3 is 13 residues. CDR3 protein: CATGQELQETQYF. The CDR3 DNA is TGTGCCACCGGACAGGAACTTCAAGAGACCCAGTACTTC.

This clone was observed a few times. This sequence joins TRBV11-3 and TRBJ2-7; 10 nucleotides align to TRBD1. V lost 6 bases, J lost 3 bases, and 8 bases stayed unmatched. Per the germline V gene, CDR1 is SGHNT and CDR2 is YENEEA. The CDR3 covers 15 residues. The CDR3 sequence is CASRMGGTGVYEQYF. In nucleotides, the CDR3 is TGTGCCAGCAGAATGGGCGGGACAGGGGTCTACGAGCAGTACTTC.

The gene calls are TRBV29-1 and TRBJ2-5, with 15 bases fitting TRBD2. The germline CDR1 and CDR2 sequences are SQVTM and ANQGSEA. V lost 6 bases, J lost 3 bases, and 2 bases stayed unmatched. CDR3 length: 14 amino acids. This CDR3 reads CSVGTSGGKETQYF. CDR3 sequence (DNA): TGCAGCGTCGGGACTAGCGGGGGGAAAGAGACCCAGTACTTC.